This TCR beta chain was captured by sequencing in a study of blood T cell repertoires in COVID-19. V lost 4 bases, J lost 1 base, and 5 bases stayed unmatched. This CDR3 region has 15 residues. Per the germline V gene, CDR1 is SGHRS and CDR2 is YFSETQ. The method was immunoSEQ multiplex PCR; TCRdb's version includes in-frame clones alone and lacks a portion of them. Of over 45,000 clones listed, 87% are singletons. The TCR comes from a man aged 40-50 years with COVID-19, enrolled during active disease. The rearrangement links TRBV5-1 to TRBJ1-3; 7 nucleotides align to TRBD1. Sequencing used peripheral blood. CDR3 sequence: CASSGSTGSGNTIYF. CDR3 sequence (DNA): TGCGCCAGCAGCGGATCGACAGGGTCTGGAAACACCATATATTTT.